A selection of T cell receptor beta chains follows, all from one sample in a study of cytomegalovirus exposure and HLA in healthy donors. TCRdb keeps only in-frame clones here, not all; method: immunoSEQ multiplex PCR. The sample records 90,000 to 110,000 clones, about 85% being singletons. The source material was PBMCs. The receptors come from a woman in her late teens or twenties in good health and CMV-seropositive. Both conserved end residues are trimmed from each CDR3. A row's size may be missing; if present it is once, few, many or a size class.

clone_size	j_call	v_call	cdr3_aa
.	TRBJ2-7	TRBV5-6	ASSFPGGAASPVDEQY
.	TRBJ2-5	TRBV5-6	ASSRMTSGDQETQY
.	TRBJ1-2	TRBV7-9	ASSYLTGGAGQLGDGYT
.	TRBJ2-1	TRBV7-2	ASSQTSGTWQF
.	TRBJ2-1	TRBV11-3	ASSSIAGGLAYEQF
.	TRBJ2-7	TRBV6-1	ASRDLAGVIYEQY
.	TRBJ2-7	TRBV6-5	ASSYWSSGEGEQY
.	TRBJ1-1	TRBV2	ASSERSFAF
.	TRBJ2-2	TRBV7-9	ASSLVGLAGPNTGELF
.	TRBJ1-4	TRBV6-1	ASSVGQGQSEKLF
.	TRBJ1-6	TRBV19	ASSIQTDSPLH
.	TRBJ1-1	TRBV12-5	ASKRAMNTEAF
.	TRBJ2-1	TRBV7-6	ASSLWGTGSNEQF
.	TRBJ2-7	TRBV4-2	ASSQASGGADEQY
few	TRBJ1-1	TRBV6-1	ASSRTREAF
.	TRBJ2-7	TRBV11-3	ASSAYRLAGGRGSYEQY
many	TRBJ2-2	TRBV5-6	ASTGGGGTNTGELF
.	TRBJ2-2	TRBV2	ASSSDRPTGELF
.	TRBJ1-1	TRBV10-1	ASSESRGGFAEAF
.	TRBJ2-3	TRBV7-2	ASSLDGGSTDTQY
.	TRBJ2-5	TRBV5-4	ASSLSLAGGGETQY
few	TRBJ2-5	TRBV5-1	ASSSGQAETQY
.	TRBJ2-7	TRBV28	ATSVRHRRYEQY
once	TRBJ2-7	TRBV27	ASSLSGLPYEQY
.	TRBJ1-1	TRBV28	ASSPQIPNTEAF
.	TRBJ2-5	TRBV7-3	ASSHTGGSETQY
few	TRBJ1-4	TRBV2	ASNDQRGTNEKLF
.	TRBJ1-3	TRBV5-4	ASSLQGQSSGNTIY
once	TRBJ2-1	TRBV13	ASSLTSGRNNEQF
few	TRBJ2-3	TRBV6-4	ASSGQGSTDTQY
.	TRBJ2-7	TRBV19	ASSPMQNSYEQY
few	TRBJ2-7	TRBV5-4	ASSGIRGRAYEQY
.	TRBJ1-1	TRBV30	AFDKSRGTEAF
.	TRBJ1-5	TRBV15	ATSNGGNQPQH
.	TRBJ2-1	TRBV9	ASSVRQGAGDEQF
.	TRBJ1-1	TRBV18	ASSPDRDEAF
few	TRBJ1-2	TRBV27	ASTDPDRGDGYT
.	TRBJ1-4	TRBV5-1	ASSPDRSGEKLF
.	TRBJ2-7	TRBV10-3	ATIGAGGLREQY
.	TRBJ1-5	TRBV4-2	ASSPDRNLGQPQH
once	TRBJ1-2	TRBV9	ASSQRPVHSSSYT
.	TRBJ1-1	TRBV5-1	ASSVGQGAWAEAF